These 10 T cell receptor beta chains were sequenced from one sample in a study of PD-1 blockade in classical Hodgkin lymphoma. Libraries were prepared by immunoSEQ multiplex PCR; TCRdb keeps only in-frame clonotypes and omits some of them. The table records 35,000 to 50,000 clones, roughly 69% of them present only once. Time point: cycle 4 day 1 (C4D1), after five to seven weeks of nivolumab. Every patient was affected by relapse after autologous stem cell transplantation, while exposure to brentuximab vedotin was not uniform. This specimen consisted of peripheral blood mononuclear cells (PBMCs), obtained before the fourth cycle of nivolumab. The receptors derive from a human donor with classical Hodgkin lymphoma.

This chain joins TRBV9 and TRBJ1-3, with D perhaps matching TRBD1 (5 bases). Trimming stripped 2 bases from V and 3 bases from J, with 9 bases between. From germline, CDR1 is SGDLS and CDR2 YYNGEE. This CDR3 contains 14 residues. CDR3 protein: CASSVGGDGNTIYF. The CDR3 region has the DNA TGTGCCAGCAGCGTCGGGGGGGATGGAAACACCATATATTTT.

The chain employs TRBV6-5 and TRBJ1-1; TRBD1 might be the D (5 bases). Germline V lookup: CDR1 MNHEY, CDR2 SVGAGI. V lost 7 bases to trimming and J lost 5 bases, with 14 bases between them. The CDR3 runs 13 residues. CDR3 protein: CASISPRGTEAFF. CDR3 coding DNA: TGTGCCAGCATATCGCCCCGGGGGACTGAAGCTTTCTTT.

CDR3 coding DNA: TGTGCCTGGAGTCGGGGCCAGGCCTTGAGTTACTCCTACGAGCAGTACTTC. Its protein product is CAWSRGQALSYSYEQYF. The V gene is TRBV30, the J gene TRBJ2-7; D may correspond to TRBD1 or TRBD2 (5 bases each). Trimming shortened V by 2 bases and J by 0 bases, and 20 bases separated the two germline ends. This CDR3 is 17 amino acids long. The germline V gene has CDR1 GTSNPN and CDR2 SVGIG (reference sequence).

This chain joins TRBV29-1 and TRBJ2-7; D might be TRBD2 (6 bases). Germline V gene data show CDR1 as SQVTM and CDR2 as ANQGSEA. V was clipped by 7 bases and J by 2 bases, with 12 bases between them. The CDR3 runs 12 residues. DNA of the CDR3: TGCAGCGGGGGACGGGGGACCTACGAGCAGTACTTC. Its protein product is CSGGRGTYEQYF.

In DNA form, the CDR3 reads TGTGCCAGCAGTTTGGGGGGCAGGGCTGAAGCTTTCTTT. Translated: CASSLGGRAEAFF. J is TRBJ1-1 and V is TRBV6-5; TRBD1 might be the D (6 bases). Germline V lookup: CDR1 MNHEY, CDR2 SVGAGI. The CDR3 is 13 amino acids. Trimming cost V 4 bases and J 6 bases, with 12 bases left between them.

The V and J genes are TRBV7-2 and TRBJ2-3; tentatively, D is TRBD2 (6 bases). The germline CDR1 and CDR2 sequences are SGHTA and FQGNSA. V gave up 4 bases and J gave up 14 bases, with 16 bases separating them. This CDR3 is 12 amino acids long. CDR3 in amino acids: CASSYPGTPAYF. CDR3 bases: TGTGCCAGCAGCTATCCCGGGACTCCTGCGTATTTT.

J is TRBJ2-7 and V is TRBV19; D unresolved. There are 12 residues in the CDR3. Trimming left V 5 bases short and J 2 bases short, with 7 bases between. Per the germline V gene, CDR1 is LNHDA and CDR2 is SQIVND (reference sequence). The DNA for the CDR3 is TGTGCCAGTAGTCCCGGCGCCTACGAGCAGTACTTC. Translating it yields CASSPGAYEQYF.

CDR3 region: CSVDPPEQTGGTDTQYF. For the CDR3, the DNA is TGCAGCGTTGATCCCCCTGAGCAGACAGGGGGCACAGATACGCAGTATTTT. The chain is built from TRBV29-1 and TRBJ2-3; the match to TRBD1 covers 8 bases. This CDR3 is 17 amino acids long. The germline CDR1 and CDR2 sequences are SQVTM and ANQGSEA. J was trimmed by 1 base and V by 3 bases; bases with no gene match: 12.

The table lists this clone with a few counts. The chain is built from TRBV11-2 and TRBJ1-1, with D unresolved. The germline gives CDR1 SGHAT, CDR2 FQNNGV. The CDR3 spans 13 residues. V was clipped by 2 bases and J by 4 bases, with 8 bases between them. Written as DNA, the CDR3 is TGTGCCAGCAGCTTAAAAGAGGGCACTGAAGCTTTCTTT. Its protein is CASSLKEGTEAFF. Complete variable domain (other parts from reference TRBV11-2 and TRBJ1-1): EAGVAQSPRYKIIEKRQSVAFWCNPISGHATLYWYQQILGQGPKLLIQFQNNGVVDDSQLPKDRFSAERLKGVDSTLKIQPAKLEDSAVYLCASSLKEGTEAFFGQGTRLTVV.

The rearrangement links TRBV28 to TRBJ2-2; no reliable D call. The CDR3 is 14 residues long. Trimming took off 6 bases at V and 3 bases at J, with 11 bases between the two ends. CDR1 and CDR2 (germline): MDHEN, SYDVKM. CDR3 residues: CASSPFLDTGELFF. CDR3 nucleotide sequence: TGTGCCAGCAGCCCCTTTTTAGACACCGGGGAGCTGTTTTTT.